These 21 T cell receptor beta chains share one sample of origin, sequenced in a study of blood T cell repertoires in COVID-19. The data were produced by immunoSEQ multiplex PCR, yet TCRdb's version contains in-frame clones alone and is incomplete. The repertoire holds some 150,000 clones, with more than 65% as singletons. The material sequenced was peripheral blood. The origin of the receptors is a woman aged 50 to 60 with acute or convalescent COVID-19.

V and J are TRBV10-3 and TRBJ2-3; D uncertain. The CDR3 length is 13 residues. Looked up from germline, CDR1 is ENHRY and CDR2 is SYGVKD. Trimming took 11 bases from V and 0 from J, leaving 12 bases between them. The CDR3 is CASLGSSTDTQYF. The CDR3 region has the DNA TGTGCCTCCCTTGGCTCAAGCACAGATACGCAGTATTTT.

J is TRBJ1-1 and V is TRBV7-9; D is possibly TRBD1 (5 bases). This CDR3 has 15 residues. The V gene lost 5 bases and the J gene lost 3 bases, with 16 bases spanning the gap. CDR1 is SEHNR and CDR2 is FQNEAQ in the germline V gene (reference sequence). The CDR3 loop reads CASSRPGLEYTEAFF. The DNA for the CDR3 is TGTGCCAGCAGCCGACCGGGACTTGAGTACACTGAAGCTTTCTTT.

The genes are TRBV5-1 and TRBJ1-1; weak D call: TRBD1 (5 bases). V lost 6 bases to trimming and J lost 1 base, with 13 bases between them. Germline lookup yields CDR1 SGHRS and CDR2 YFSETQ. The CDR3 spans 14 residues. The CDR3 DNA follows: TGCGCCAGCATACCTGGGGCCGGGAACACTGAAGCTTTCTTT. It yields the protein CASIPGAGNTEAFF.

The chain employs TRBV29-1 and TRBJ1-2; D is undetermined. V gave up 4 bases and J gave up 4 bases, with 13 bases separating them. Germline V lookup: CDR1 SQVTM, CDR2 ANQGSEA. The CDR3 has 13 residues. CDR3 sequence: CSVAQRTGYGYTF. CDR3 sequence (DNA): TGCAGCGTTGCCCAGCGGACTGGCTATGGCTACACCTTC.

The rearrangement uses TRBV6-4 and TRBJ1-1, with D uncertain. The germline V gene encodes CDR1 MRHNA and CDR2 SNTAGT. The ends were cut back, 6 bases at V and 5 bases at J, with 19 bases in the middle. This CDR3 region has 15 residues. Here the CDR3 reads CASRLNGVSGTEAFF. The CDR3 nucleotides read TGTGCCAGCAGACTGAATGGGGTGTCGGGGACTGAAGCTTTCTTT.

This rearrangement joins TRBV3-1 (or the pseudogene TRBV3-2) to TRBJ1-1; D gene unclear. With 5 bases removed from V and 2 bases from J, the gap between germline ends came to 12 bases. This CDR3 comprises 14 residues. CDR1 LGHDT and CDR2 YNNKEL come from the germline V gene (reference sequence). CDR3 loop: CASSSTDINTEAFF. CDR3 DNA: TGTGCCAGCAGCTCAACCGACATAAACACTGAAGCTTTCTTT.

This clone was observed a few times. The chain recombines TRBV4-2 with TRBJ1-5; possibly TRBD1 for D (6 bases). This CDR3 is built from 16 residues. V shed 0 bases and J shed 6 bases, with 15 bases lying between them. The germline gives CDR1 LGHNA, CDR2 YNFKEQ. CDR3 DNA: TGTGCCAGCAGCCAAGACGCGACAGGCAGTAGTCAGCCCCAGCATTTT. Its protein is CASSQDATGSSQPQHF.

The chain uses TRBV27 and TRBJ1-5; D possibly corresponds to TRBD1 (5 bases). The CDR3 covers 15 residues. The ends were cut back, 3 bases at V and 4 bases at J, with 13 bases in the middle. Germline CDR1 reads MNHEY; CDR2 reads SMNVEV (reference sequence). The CDR3 nucleotides are TGTGCCAGCAGTTTTCAGGCAGGGATTAATCAGCCCCAGCATTTT. Protein product: CASSFQAGINQPQHF.

This chain links TRBV5-1 with TRBJ1-5; tentative D call: TRBD1 (5 bases). Trimming cost V 8 bases and J 1 base, with 25 bases left between them. Germline V gene sequence: CDR1 SGHRS, CDR2 YFSETQ. The CDR3 is 18 residues long. CDR3 protein: CARIGHRKPMGSNQPQHF. As DNA, the CDR3 is TGCGCCAGGATAGGACACCGTAAACCCATGGGAAGCAATCAGCCCCAGCATTTT.

The V gene is TRBV6-5, the J gene TRBJ1-1; TRBD1 aligns across 9 bases. There are 14 residues in the CDR3. The germline gives CDR1 MNHEY, CDR2 SVGAGI. V shed 5 bases and J 6 bases; nucleotides not matched to a gene: 7. CDR3 nucleotides: TGTGCCAGCAGTCCGGGACAGGGCGCTGCTGAAGCTTTCTTT. This gives the protein CASSPGQGAAEAFF.

The chain joins TRBV7-2 to TRBJ2-7; D is possibly TRBD2 (5 bases). Between the trimmed V and J ends, which lost 1 base and 7 bases, there was a span of 17 bases. This CDR3 is 15 amino acids long. Germline CDR1 reads SGHTA; CDR2 reads FQGNSA. The CDR3 loop is CASSLDGRVEEEQYF. The CDR3 DNA is TGTGCCAGCAGCTTAGACGGGCGGGTGGAAGAAGAGCAGTACTTC.

In this sample, this clone turned up a few times. The chain is built from TRBV2 and TRBJ2-2, with 11 bases fitting TRBD2. The CDR3 is made up of 13 amino acids. V gave up 6 bases and J gave up 10 bases; unmatched junction bases: 4. Germline CDR1 reads SNHLY; CDR2 reads FYNNEI. The CDR3 is CASRLAGVVELFF. The CDR3 bases are TGTGCCAGCAGACTAGCGGGAGTCGTGGAGCTGTTTTTT.

V is TRBV6-2 or TRBV6-3 and J is TRBJ1-2; 7 bases align to TRBD1. Germline V gene sequence: CDR1 MNHEY, CDR2 SVGEGT. V lost 4 bases to trimming and J lost 3 bases; unmatched junction nucleotides: 8. The CDR3 is made up of 15 amino acids. This chain's CDR3 is CASSSSGGLDYGYTF. The CDR3 DNA is TGTGCCAGCAGTTCCTCAGGGGGTTTGGACTATGGCTACACCTTC.

This chain links TRBV19 with TRBJ2-3; D perhaps matches TRBD2 (6 bases). This CDR3 region has 16 residues. The germline gives CDR1 LNHDA, CDR2 SQIVND (reference sequence). Trimming left V 3 bases short and J 6 bases short, with 19 bases between. Here the CDR3 reads CASSIQNSGPGDTQYF. For the CDR3, the DNA is TGTGCCAGTAGTATTCAAAATAGCGGACCAGGGGATACGCAGTATTTT.

The V and J genes are TRBV4-3 and TRBJ1-1; D gene ambiguous. Germline V gene lookup returns CDR1 LGHNA and CDR2 YSLEER. V lost 0 bases and J lost 11, with 7 bases in between. The CDR3 runs to 11 residues. CDR3 sequence (DNA): TGCGCCAGCAGCCAAGATAGGGAGGCTTTCTTT. It encodes CASSQDREAFF.

The chain couples TRBV5-6 to TRBJ2-7; tentative D call: TRBD1 (6 bases). The CDR3 loop spans 14 amino acids. Germline CDR1 SGHDT, CDR2 YYEEEE. The V end was cut by 4 bases, the J end by 4 bases, with 15 bases between. The CDR3 loop reads CASSPIEGTYEQYF. The CDR3 DNA is TGTGCCAGCAGCCCTATCGAGGGGACATACGAGCAGTACTTC.

The chain links TRBV5-4 to TRBJ2-7, with 13 positions matching TRBD2. CDR3 length: 15 amino acids. CDR1 is SGHNT and CDR2 is YYREEE in the germline V gene (reference sequence). Germline trimming cut 0 bases from V and 5 bases from J; bases unmatched to any gene: 2. Here the CDR3 reads CASSLGTSGRDEQYF. DNA of the CDR3: TGTGCCAGCAGCTTGGGGACTAGCGGGAGAGACGAGCAGTACTTC.

This clone occurred once. The chain uses TRBV29-1 and TRBJ1-3; the D is unclear. Trimming left V 5 bases short and J 0 bases short, with 11 bases between. This CDR3 is built from 14 residues. Germline CDR1 is SQVTM and CDR2 is ANQGSEA. The CDR3 region is CSVRDPNSGNTIYF. In DNA, the CDR3 is TGCAGCGTTCGAGATCCGAACTCTGGAAACACCATATATTTT.

The table lists this clone with a few counts. The chain couples TRBV10-3 to TRBJ2-2, with D possibly TRBD1 on 5 matching bases. The CDR3 extends over 14 amino acids. Deletions cut 10 bases from V and 4 bases from J, with 16 bases between. CDR1 ENHRY and CDR2 SYGVKD come from the germline V gene. CDR3: CATRTETATGELFF. CDR3 coding DNA: TGTGCCACCAGAACCGAGACAGCCACCGGGGAGCTGTTTTTT.

The CDR3 nucleotides read TGTGCCAGCAGCTTAGCGGCGGGAGAGTCCTACGAGCAGTACTTC. Protein: CASSLAAGESYEQYF. This chain links TRBV11-1 with TRBJ2-7; the match to TRBD2 covers 7 bases. The CDR3 contains 15 residues. V lost 0 bases, J lost 1 base, and 3 bases stayed unmatched. From germline, CDR1 is SGHAT and CDR2 FQDESV (reference sequence).

V usage is TRBV5-1 and J usage is TRBJ1-2; D is perhaps TRBD1 (5 bases). Germline CDR1 SGHRS, CDR2 YFSETQ. Trimming cost V 4 bases and J 1 base, with 11 bases left between them. This CDR3 contains 14 residues. The CDR3 DNA is TGCGCCAGCAGCCTCTCAGGGCTTAACTATGGCTACACCTTC. Its translation is CASSLSGLNYGYTF.